Listed below are T cell receptor beta chains from one sample, sequenced in a study of blood T cell repertoires in COVID-19. Assay: immunoSEQ multiplex PCR; the TCRdb copy retains only in-frame clones and omits some. The sample has about 110,000 clones; under 75% are singletons. Sequencing was carried out using peripheral blood. These receptor sequences come from a man older than 75 with acute or convalescent COVID-19. CDR3s include the opening cysteine and the closing phenylalanine or tryptophan. D genes are given only for firm matches. A clone size is listed for some rows: how often the clone was seen (once, few, many), or a class if it is expanded.

j_call	clone_size	v_call	d_call	cdr3_nt	cdr3_aa
TRBJ1-1	.	TRBV5-6	.	TGTGCCAGCAGCTTGGGAGGGTGGGGCACTGAAGCTTTCTTT	CASSLGGWGTEAFF
TRBJ1-6	.	TRBV7-8	.	TGTGCCAGCAGCTTTGAGAGCTCCTATAATTCACCCCTCCACTTT	CASSFESSYNSPLHF
TRBJ1-1	.	TRBV18	TRBD1	TGTGCCAGCAACCCAGGAGGAGGGGGCAGGGGCACTGAAGCTTTCTTT	CASNPGGGGRGTEAFF
TRBJ1-3	.	TRBV4-3	.	TGCGCCAGCAGCCCGACAACCTCTGGAAACACCATATATTTT	CASSPTTSGNTIYF
TRBJ2-5	.	TRBV2	.	TGTGCCAGCAGTGAAGAACGGGAGACCCAGTACTTC	CASSEERETQYF
TRBJ1-2	once	TRBV27	TRBD1	TGTGCCAGCGGAATCGGGACAGGGAGGTTCGGGTATGGCTACACCTTC	CASGIGTGRFGYGYTF
TRBJ2-1	.	TRBV24-1	TRBD2	TGTGCCACCAGTGATATAGGACTAGCGGGAAACGATGAGCAGTTCTTC	CATSDIGLAGNDEQFF
TRBJ2-7	few	TRBV4-3	.	TGCGCCAGCAGCCAAGGGTCGCCCACGGGCGAGCAGTACTTC	CASSQGSPTGEQYF
TRBJ2-3	many	TRBV29-1	TRBD2	TGCAGCGTTGAAGATCCGGGAGGGCCTTCAGATACGCAGTATTTT	CSVEDPGGPSDTQYF
TRBJ1-6	.	TRBV10-2	.	TGCGCCAGCAGTGGTCAGTCGGGTTCACCCCTCCACTTT	CASSGQSGSPLHF
TRBJ2-3	.	TRBV2	.	TGTGCCAGCAGTGAAACGGACAGGGAGGGGGTGTATTTT	CASSETDREGVYF